The 24 T cell receptor beta chains below all came from one sample that was sequenced in a study of early T cells in non-severe SARS-CoV-2 infection. TCRdb ran MiXCR on the 5' RACE reads and lists one entry per CDR3 protein. The table records approximately 32,000 distinct CDR3 sequences, 3.9% of them present only once. The sequenced sample was whole blood. These receptors came from an adult who was a healthcare worker with PCR-confirmed SARS-CoV-2 infection or an uninfected control (not recorded which).

The sample holds a few counts of this clonotype. The rearrangement uses TRBV2 and TRBJ2-4; a weak D match, TRBD1 (6 bases). Germline V lookup: CDR1 SNHLY, CDR2 FYNNEI. V lost 2 bases and J lost 6, with 17 bases in between. The CDR3 covers 16 residues. The CDR3 protein is CASSESRTALGNIQYF. CDR3 DNA sequence: TGTGCCAGCAGTGAAAGTCGGACAGCCCTCGGAAACATTCAGTACTTC.

This clonotype was observed many times. V is TRBV5-1 and J is TRBJ2-7, with 15 bases identical to TRBD2. V trimming: 4 bases; J trimming: 2 bases; junction bases outside the gene matches: 4. CDR1 SGHRS and CDR2 YFSETQ come from the germline V gene. The CDR3 spans 16 residues. The CDR3: CASSKGLAGGTYEQYF. CDR3 sequence (DNA): TGCGCCAGCAGCAAGGGACTAGCGGGAGGAACCTACGAGCAGTACTTC.

This clonotype occurred many times. This chain links TRBV6-4 with TRBJ2-1; TRBD1 matches 11 bases. Unmatched junction bases numbered 3, after V lost 2 bases and J lost 6 bases. CDR1 MRHNA and CDR2 SNTAGT come from the germline V gene. The CDR3 is 15 amino acids. CDR3 protein: CASSDEDRGPNEQFF. CDR3 sequence (DNA): TGTGCCAGCAGTGACGAGGACAGGGGGCCCAATGAGCAGTTCTTC.

This clonotype has at least ten counts. This chain connects TRBV11-2 to TRBJ2-2; a possible D gene is TRBD1 (7 bases). There are 18 residues in the CDR3. Germline V lookup: CDR1 SGHAT, CDR2 FQNNGV. Trimming shortened V by 2 bases and J by 3 bases, and 19 bases separated the two germline ends. The CDR3 DNA reads as TGTGCCAGCAGCTTAAGGTTTCCGCGGGACAGCGACACCGGGGAGCTGTTTTTT. It codes for CASSLRFPRDSDTGELFF.

This clonotype was seen many times. For the CDR3, the DNA is TGTGCCAGCAGTTTGGGGGATCAGAACACTGAAGCTTTCTTT. It specifies CASSLGDQNTEAFF. The V call is TRBV12-3 or TRBV12-4, the J call TRBJ1-1; weak D call: TRBD1 (5 bases). This CDR3 has 14 residues. V was pared by 3 bases and J by 1 base, with 9 bases between.

This clonotype was recorded many times. V gene TRBV5-6 combines with J gene TRBJ2-1; D perhaps matches TRBD1 (7 bases). CDR3 length equals 16 residues. Germline V gene data show CDR1 as SGHDT and CDR2 as YYEEEE. Trimming shortened V by 3 bases and J by 0 bases, and 13 bases separated the two germline ends. The CDR3 is CASSWRGQISYNEQFF. The CDR3 DNA is TGTGCCAGCAGCTGGAGGGGACAGATCTCCTACAATGAGCAGTTCTTC.

This clonotype was found many times. The chain is built from TRBV4-1 and TRBJ2-7, with D unresolved. Germline V gives CDR1 MGHRA, CDR2 YSYEKL. Trimming pared 1 base from V and 0 bases from J, leaving 7 bases between. The CDR3 has 14 amino acids. This CDR3 reads CASSQGRNSYEQYF. The CDR3 region has the DNA TGCGCCAGCAGCCAAGGCCGGAACTCCTACGAGCAGTACTTC.

Remarks on this clonotype: The germline gene is not matched at one end of the junction; a read error may be the cause. This chain joins TRBV20-1 and TRBJ2-7, with 8 bases fitting TRBD1. Germline V gene sequence: CDR1 DFQATT, CDR2 SNEGSKA (reference sequence). This CDR3 contains 15 residues. The DNA for the CDR3 is TGCAGTGCTCACAGGGGGGCGGTGACCTCCTACGAGCAGCACTTC. Translation gives CSAHRGAVTSYEQHF.

There are many counts of this clonotype. CDR3 sequence (DNA): TGTGCCAGCCGGCAGGATCACGGGGAGCTGTTTTTT. It translates to CASRQDHGELFF. This chain links TRBV13 with TRBJ2-2, with D uncertain. The CDR3 is 12 residues long. Germline values: CDR1 PRHDT, CDR2 FYEKMQ (reference sequence). V was cut by 8 bases and J by 7 bases, with 11 bases left in between.

This clonotype was observed at least ten times. The V gene is TRBV9, the J gene TRBJ2-2, with a tentative D call TRBD1 (5 bases). Germline V lookup: CDR1 SGDLS, CDR2 YYNGEE. Trimming left V 0 bases short and J 0 bases short, with 9 bases between. The CDR3 runs to 16 residues. The CDR3 protein is CASSVGRATNTGELFF. The CDR3 DNA reads as TGTGCCAGCAGCGTAGGCAGGGCGACGAACACCGGGGAGCTGTTTTTT.

This clonotype has a count of ten or more. The rearrangement uses TRBV20-1 and TRBJ1-6; 7 nucleotides agree with TRBD1. Germline CDR1 DFQATT, CDR2 SNEGSKA (reference sequence). V dropped 5 bases and J dropped 7; count of bases not matched to a gene: 11. The CDR3 runs to 15 residues. CDR3: CSALRGQRENSPLHF. CDR3 coding DNA: TGCAGTGCTTTAAGGGGGCAGCGTGAGAATTCACCCCTCCACTTT.

This clonotype was picked up many times. The genes are TRBV7-9 and TRBJ2-7; a weak D match, TRBD1 (6 bases). From germline, CDR1 is SEHNR and CDR2 FQNEAQ (reference sequence). The CDR3 is made up of 16 amino acids. V shed 5 bases and J shed 6 bases, with 23 bases lying between them. CDR3 in DNA: TGTGCCAGCAGCAATCGTGCGCCTAGACAGGTACTCGAGCAGTACTTC. Translating it yields CASSNRAPRQVLEQYF.

V and J are TRBV5-1 and TRBJ1-2; D ambiguous. CDR1 and CDR2 from the germline V gene are SGHRS and YFSETQ. The CDR3 is 15 residues long. V dropped 4 bases and J dropped 2 bases, with 15 bases sitting between them. CDR3 sequence reads: CASSPNSDGNYGYTF. CDR3 bases: TGCGCCAGCAGCCCAAATTCGGACGGAAACTATGGCTACACCTTC.

This clonotype was counted ten times or more. This sequence joins TRBV12-3 or TRBV12-4 and TRBJ2-7; TRBD1 agrees at 7 bases. The CDR3 length is 14 residues. Trimming cost V 3 bases and J 6 bases; bases outside gene matches: 8. The CDR3 DNA follows: TGTGCCAGCAGTTTGGGCGGTGCAGGGGGCGAGCAGTACTTC. Protein product: CASSLGGAGGEQYF.

The chain uses TRBV27 and TRBJ2-7; TRBD1 matches 7 bases. This CDR3 comprises 14 residues. V was pared by 2 bases and J by 2 bases, with 3 bases of the junction left unmatched. Germline-derived CDR1 and CDR2 are MNHEY and SMNVEV (reference sequence). CDR3 sequence (DNA): TGTGCCAGCAGTTTAAACAGGGGCACCTACGAGCAGTACTTC. This codes for CASSLNRGTYEQYF.

This clonotype showed up many times. V usage is TRBV5-1 and J usage is TRBJ2-5; D might be TRBD2 (7 bases). The V gene's germline CDR1 is SGHRS and CDR2 YFSETQ. V gave up 0 bases and J gave up 1 base, with 10 bases separating them. This CDR3 region has 15 residues. CDR3 sequence reads: CASSLAGGAQETQYF. In DNA form, the CDR3 reads TGCGCCAGCAGCTTGGCTGGGGGGGCCCAAGAGACCCAGTACTTC.

This chain connects TRBV5-6 to TRBJ2-5; possibly TRBD2 for D (6 bases). Germline V lookup: CDR1 SGHDT, CDR2 YYEEEE. Trimming removed 3 bases from V and 3 bases from J, with 12 bases in between. The CDR3 has 14 residues. The CDR3 loop reads CASSSGLTEETQYF. CDR3 nucleotide sequence: TGTGCCAGCAGCTCGGGACTGACCGAAGAGACCCAGTACTTC.

The genes are TRBV11-2 and TRBJ2-3; D gene unclear. The CDR3 spans 12 residues. Germline loops: CDR1 SGHAT, CDR2 FQNNGV. V was cut by 5 bases and J by 5 bases, with 8 bases left in between. The CDR3 loop is CASSIFGDTQYF. CDR3 coding DNA: TGTGCCAGCAGCATTTTCGGAGATACGCAGTATTTT.

This clonotype showed up many times. This sequence joins TRBV11-3 and TRBJ2-1; TRBD2 matches at 12 bases. The germline V gene has CDR1 SGHNT and CDR2 YENEEA. J gave up 0 bases and V 4 bases, and 10 bases lay outside the gene matches. This CDR3 is 19 amino acids long. CDR3 nucleotides: TGTGCCAGCAGCTCACGGAGGCTAGCGGGAGGGAGCTCCTACAATGAGCAGTTCTTC. Protein product: CASSSRRLAGGSSYNEQFF.

This clonotype was counted ten times or more. CDR3 bases: TGTGCCAGCAGCTTAGAATACGAGCAGTACTTC. It translates to CASSLEYEQYF. The rearrangement uses TRBV11-2 and TRBJ2-7; D gene uncertain. The CDR3 extends over 11 amino acids. With 0 bases removed from V and 4 bases from J, the gap between germline ends came to 1 base. The germline gives CDR1 SGHAT, CDR2 FQNNGV.

This clonotype was counted at least ten times. This chain joins TRBV10-3 and TRBJ2-4, with D perhaps matching TRBD2 (5 bases). Germline V gives CDR1 ENHRY, CDR2 SYGVKD. Trimming stripped 0 bases from V and 7 bases from J, with 10 bases between. CDR3 length: 14 amino acids. The CDR3 DNA reads as TGTGCCATCAGTGAGTCCTCCGAGGGCAACATTCAGTACTTC. Protein: CAISESSEGNIQYF.

This clonotype was observed at least ten times. J is TRBJ2-7 and V is TRBV10-3, with 11 bases that match TRBD2. Per the germline V gene, CDR1 is ENHRY and CDR2 is SYGVKD. J was trimmed by 4 bases and V by 8 bases; bases with no gene match: 10. CDR3 length equals 15 residues. CDR3 protein: CAIAGIAGGPYEQYF. The CDR3 nucleotides read TGTGCCATCGCTGGCATAGCGGGAGGGCCGTACGAGCAGTACTTC.

This chain links TRBV4-2 with TRBJ2-3; D unclear. V gave up 0 bases and J gave up 1 base, with 11 bases separating them. CDR1 and CDR2 from the germline V gene are LGHNA and YNFKEQ. The CDR3 runs to 16 residues. The DNA for the CDR3 is TGTGCCAGCAGCCAAGAGACACTTCCACGCACAGATACGCAGTATTTT. Translating gives CASSQETLPRTDTQYF.

This clonotype was counted many times. The chain links TRBV5-4 to TRBJ2-3; 8 bases map to TRBD2. Germline CDR1 SGHNT, CDR2 YYREEE (reference sequence). The CDR3 extends over 16 amino acids. V gave up 4 bases and J gave up 5 bases; unmatched junction bases: 12. The CDR3 spells CASSTPPGLDIDTQYF. As DNA, the CDR3 is TGTGCCAGCAGCACGCCCCCGGGACTAGACATAGATACGCAGTATTTT. Full variable domain (remainder filled in from reference TRBV5-4 and TRBJ2-3): ETGVTQSPTHLIKTRGQQVTLRCSSQSGHNTVSWYQQALGQGPQFIFQYYREEENGRGNFPPRFSGLQFPNYSSELNVNALELDDSALYLCASSTPPGLDIDTQYFGPGTRLTVL.